The clone carrying this T cell receptor (beta chain) appeared once. CDR3 length: 14 residues. Germline V gives CDR1 SGHRS, CDR2 YFSETQ. The V end was cut by 0 bases, the J end by 6 bases, with 9 bases between. This sample is drawn from a study of blood T cell repertoires in COVID-19. Across the whole study: The United States, Italy and Spain supplied acute and convalescent COVID-19 samples.

Clones were read by immunoSEQ multiplex PCR, and TCRdb kept only the in-frame ones, dropping some. The data hold around 76,000 clones, with approximately 83% observed a single time. V and J are TRBV5-1 and TRBJ2-2, with TRBD1 as a possible D gene (6 bases). The origin of this receptor is a man under 40 with COVID-19, enrolled during active disease. Sequenced material: peripheral blood. The CDR3 spells CASSLEGGSGELFF. The CDR3 coding sequence is TGCGCCAGCAGCTTGGAAGGGGGATCCGGGGAGCTGTTTTTT.